The 32 T cell receptor beta chains presented below share a single source sample, sequenced in a study of shared clonotypes between healthy human individuals. The repertoire was sequenced with immunoSEQ multiplex PCR; TCRdb's copy has only in-frame clones and lacks some. The sample lists roughly 520,000 clones, roughly 95% seen once, with about 0.068% in the top ten. The sequenced sample was naive CD4+ T cells sorted from blood. Sample subset: CD45RA+ positively selected. The receptor set was obtained from a young woman in good health.

CDR3 sequence: CASSFGTSGRAVSNEQFF. The CDR3 DNA follows: TGCGCCAGCAGCTTTGGGACTAGCGGGAGGGCCGTCTCCAATGAGCAGTTCTTC. The J gene is TRBJ2-1, the V gene TRBV5-1; 16 positions agree with TRBD2. The germline V gene has CDR1 SGHRS and CDR2 YFSETQ. The length of the CDR3 is 18 residues. Trimming took 2 bases from V and 6 from J; bases not matched to a gene: 8.

The rearrangement links TRBV28 to TRBJ2-1, with a tentative D call TRBD1 (5 bases). The CDR3 covers 14 residues. Trimming removed 5 bases from V and 15 bases from J, with 23 bases in between. Germline V lookup: CDR1 MDHEN, CDR2 SYDVKM. The CDR3 coding sequence is TGTGCCAGCAGTCTAAGGGGTTTGGAAGCCGGTCCGTTCTTC. It is translated as CASSLRGLEAGPFF. Filled out from reference TRBV28 and TRBJ2-1, the complete variable domain reads DVKVTQSSRYLVKRTGEKVFLECVQDMDHENMFWYRQDPGLGLRLIYFSYDVKMKEKGDIPEGYSVSREKKERFSLILESASTNQTSMYLCASSLRGLEAGPFFGPGTRLTVL.

The chain is built from TRBV4-1 and TRBJ2-7, with 13 nucleotides matching TRBD2. This CDR3 region has 17 residues. Germline CDR1 is MGHRA and CDR2 is YSYEKL. V shed 4 bases, J shed 8 bases, and the junction held 14 bases outside the gene matches. CDR3: CASSRGLAGERGTKQYF. The CDR3 nucleotides are TGCGCCAGCAGCCGCGGACTAGCGGGAGAGAGGGGTACGAAGCAGTACTTC.

The rearrangement uses TRBV7-9 and TRBJ1-2; D might be TRBD1 (5 bases). The CDR3 spans 19 residues. V dropped 0 bases and J dropped 3 bases, with 23 bases sitting between them. Germline values: CDR1 SEHNR, CDR2 FQNEAQ (reference sequence). CDR3 loop: CASSLAYPFREGMDYGYTF. In nucleotides, the CDR3 is TGTGCCAGCAGCTTAGCCTATCCCTTCCGAGAGGGGATGGACTATGGCTACACCTTC.

This chain connects TRBV18 to TRBJ2-3, with D hard to call. V lost 3 bases and J lost 3, with 7 bases in between. This CDR3 is 13 amino acids long. CDR1 and CDR2 from the germline V gene are KGHSH and LQKENI. This chain's CDR3 is CASSPTQTDTQYF. DNA of the CDR3: TGTGCCAGCTCACCGACTCAGACAGATACGCAGTATTTT.

The genes are TRBV6-1 and TRBJ2-7; tentative D call: TRBD1 (6 bases). Trimming removed 3 bases from V and 3 bases from J, with 15 bases in between. This CDR3 spans 15 amino acids. From germline, CDR1 is MNHNS and CDR2 SASEGT. CDR3 nucleotides: TGTGCCAGCAGTGAGACATCGGGCAGGGGCTACGAGCAGTACTTC. Encoded protein: CASSETSGRGYEQYF.

The chain recombines TRBV7-9 with TRBJ2-7; D ambiguous. Per the germline V gene, CDR1 is SEHNR and CDR2 is FQNEAQ (reference sequence). V was clipped by 1 base and J by 1 base, with 8 bases between them. The length of the CDR3 is 14 residues. The CDR3 protein is CASSLGGYSYEQYF. The CDR3 DNA reads TGTGCCAGCAGCTTAGGAGGATATTCCTACGAGCAGTACTTC.

This clone was counted once. The V and J genes are TRBV30 and TRBJ1-6; 10 positions match TRBD1. The V gene end was trimmed by 5 bases and the J gene end by 9 bases; junction bases not matched to a gene: 7. This CDR3 region has 14 residues. Germline loops: CDR1 GTSNPN, CDR2 SVGIG (reference sequence). The CDR3 nucleotides read TGTGCCTGGTCCCCGGGACAGGGGATTTCACCCCTCCACTTT. The encoded protein is CAWSPGQGISPLHF.

The table lists this clone with a count of one. The chain couples TRBV25-1 to TRBJ2-1; weak D call: TRBD1 (7 bases). The germline V gene encodes CDR1 MGHDK and CDR2 SYGVNS. The CDR3 runs 14 residues. V lost 7 bases and J lost 7, with 17 bases in between. As DNA, the CDR3 is TGTGCCAGCATGTTTGGAGGGGGCAGGAATGAGCAGTTCTTC. It codes for CASMFGGGRNEQFF.

The DNA for the CDR3 is TGCGCCAGCAGCTCCCAGCGGAGCGGGAAATACAATGAGCAGTTCTTC. Its protein product is CASSSQRSGKYNEQFF. This chain connects TRBV4-1 to TRBJ2-1; TRBD2 matches 7 bases. The CDR3 extends over 16 amino acids. Germline CDR1 and CDR2: MGHRA and YSYEKL. Trimming at V came to 5 bases and at J to 4 bases, leaving 11 bases not matched to a gene.

J is TRBJ2-1 and V is TRBV5-4; D is perhaps TRBD2 (6 bases). Germline V gene sequence: CDR1 SGHNT, CDR2 YYREEE (reference sequence). CDR3 length equals 14 residues. V gave up 2 bases and J gave up 8 bases, with 14 bases separating them. The CDR3 nucleotides read TGTGCCAGCAGCTTTAGACTAGATGGCGATGAGCAGTTCTTC. Its protein is CASSFRLDGDEQFF.

The chain couples TRBV11-2 to TRBJ2-1, with unresolved D. V shed 1 base and J shed 7 bases, with 5 bases lying between them. This CDR3 comprises 12 residues. Germline V gene sequence: CDR1 SGHAT, CDR2 FQNNGV. The CDR3 loop is CASSLGVNEQFF. CDR3 bases: TGTGCCAGCAGCTTAGGCGTAAATGAGCAGTTCTTC.

The rearrangement uses TRBV28 and TRBJ2-7, with a tentative D call TRBD1 (5 bases). The CDR3 has 14 amino acids. Germline values: CDR1 MDHEN, CDR2 SYDVKM. V was pared by 3 bases and J by 2 bases, with 11 bases between. The CDR3 is CASSFGAATYEQYF. CDR3 DNA: TGTGCCAGCAGTTTTGGGGCAGCGACCTACGAGCAGTACTTC.

V gene TRBV19 combines with J gene TRBJ1-1; TRBD1 aligns across 8 bases. This CDR3 comprises 15 residues. The germline CDR1 and CDR2 sequences are LNHDA and SQIVND (reference sequence). With 5 bases clipped from V and 1 base from J, the junction kept 6 bases outside the gene matches. CDR3 bases: TGTGCCAGTAGTCGGCGACAGGGGACGAACACTGAAGCTTTCTTT. Protein product: CASSRRQGTNTEAFF.

J is TRBJ2-5 and V is TRBV2, with D perhaps matching TRBD1 (6 bases). Germline V CDR1 and CDR2: SNHLY, FYNNEI. V was cut by 5 bases and J by 5 bases, with 12 bases left in between. The CDR3 extends over 13 amino acids. The CDR3, as DNA: TGTGCCAGCAGTTATGAACAGGGTGAGACCCAGTACTTC. Its translation is CASSYEQGETQYF. Variable domain in full (rest from reference TRBV2 and TRBJ2-5): EPEVTQTPSHQVTQMGQEVILRCVPISNHLYFYWYRQILGQKVEFLVSFYNNEISEKSEIFDDQFSVERPDGSNFTLKIRSTKLEDSAMYFCASSYEQGETQYFGPGTRLLVL.

The genes are TRBV6-6 and TRBJ2-1, with D perhaps assigned TRBD1 or TRBD2 (5 bases each). This CDR3 region has 16 residues. CDR1 and CDR2 from the germline V gene are MNHNY and SVGAGI (reference sequence). With 7 bases removed from V and 9 bases from J, the gap between germline ends came to 25 bases. The CDR3 DNA follows: TGTGCCAGCAAATCCCTAACGGGACCTACCGGGATTGAGCAGTTCTTC. Protein product: CASKSLTGPTGIEQFF.

V is TRBV11-1 and J is TRBJ2-2; 7 nucleotides agree with TRBD2. With 3 bases clipped from V and 5 bases from J, the junction kept 6 bases outside the gene matches. Germline-derived CDR1 and CDR2 are SGHAT and FQDESV (reference sequence). This CDR3 is built from 15 residues. The CDR3 DNA sequence: TGTGCCAGCAGCTTCGTTGGCGGGAGTACCGGGGAGCTGTTTTTT. It is translated as CASSFVGGSTGELFF.

V is TRBV2 and J is TRBJ1-1; D gene ambiguous. CDR3 length equals 13 residues. V dropped 7 bases and J dropped 0 bases, with 9 bases sitting between them. CDR1 SNHLY and CDR2 FYNNEI come from the germline V gene. The CDR3: CASNQLMNTEAFF. For the CDR3, the DNA is TGTGCCAGCAATCAGTTGATGAACACTGAAGCTTTCTTT.

This clone has just one count. This sequence joins TRBV27 and TRBJ1-1; tentatively, D is TRBD1 (6 bases). The CDR3 covers 14 residues. CDR1 is MNHEY and CDR2 is SMNVEV in the germline V gene (reference sequence). V lost 0 bases and J 4 bases, leaving 9 bases between the germline ends. CDR3 sequence: CASSLSGGLTEAFF. The CDR3 DNA is TGTGCCAGCAGTTTATCCGGGGGGCTCACTGAAGCTTTCTTT.

This chain links TRBV5-6 with TRBJ1-5; no definite D call. V was shortened by 0 bases and J by 0 bases, with 10 bases between the two germline ends. The germline V gene has CDR1 SGHDT and CDR2 YYEEEE. This CDR3 contains 16 residues. The chain's CDR3 is CASSLGAAYSNQPQHF. The CDR3 nucleotides are TGTGCCAGCAGCTTGGGGGCAGCATATAGCAATCAGCCCCAGCATTTT.

The rearrangement joins TRBV6-5 to TRBJ1-2; D might be TRBD1 (5 bases). The germline gives CDR1 MNHEY, CDR2 SVGAGI. Trimming took 2 bases from V and 4 from J, leaving 14 bases between them. The CDR3 totals 15 residues. DNA for the CDR3: TGTGCCAGCAGTTACAGGGGTCCTGGGGTCTATGGCTACACCTTC. This translates into CASSYRGPGVYGYTF.

The J gene is TRBJ2-7, the V gene TRBV6-5, with 7 bases that match TRBD1. There are 14 residues in the CDR3. CDR1 is MNHEY and CDR2 is SVGAGI in the germline V gene. V was clipped by 4 bases and J by 2 bases; unmatched bases: 5. Here the CDR3 reads CASSSAQGAYEQYF. The CDR3 DNA is TGTGCCAGCAGTTCCGCCCAGGGGGCCTACGAGCAGTACTTC.

This clone was counted once. CDR3 nucleotides: TGCGCCAGCAGCCAAGTTCGGACTAGCGACCTCTACAATGAGCAGTTCTTC. This gives the protein CASSQVRTSDLYNEQFF. The V and J genes are TRBV4-1 and TRBJ2-1, with 9 bases matching TRBD2. The V gene's germline CDR1 is MGHRA and CDR2 YSYEKL. Losses at the gene ends were 1 base for V and 3 bases for J; bases not matched to a gene: 7. The CDR3 contains 17 residues.

The rearrangement links TRBV7-8 to TRBJ1-5; D is ambiguous. Trimming stripped 0 bases from V and 3 bases from J, with 3 bases between. This CDR3 is built from 13 residues. Germline V gene sequence: CDR1 SGHVS, CDR2 FQNEAQ. CDR3 bases: TGTGCCAGCAGCTTAGCGCCCAATCAGCCCCAGCATTTT. Translated, it gives CASSLAPNQPQHF.

The chain carries TRBV14 and TRBJ2-7, with 7 bases fitting TRBD2. This CDR3 contains 13 residues. J gave up 3 bases and V 4 bases, and 3 bases lay outside the gene matches. Germline loops: CDR1 SGHDN, CDR2 FVKESK. The CDR3 region is CASSRSSGYEQYF. The CDR3 coding sequence is TGTGCCAGCAGCCGGTCTAGCGGCTACGAGCAGTACTTC. The entire variable domain, with the rest obtained from reference TRBV14 and TRBJ2-7, is as follows: EAGVTQFPSHSVIEKGQTVTLRCDPISGHDNLYWYRRVMGKEIKFLLHFVKESKQDESGMPNNRFLAERTGGTYSTLKVQPAELEDSGVYFCASSRSSGYEQYFGPGTRLTVT.

The chain links TRBV28 to TRBJ2-6; 9 bases line up with TRBD1. The germline V gene has CDR1 MDHEN and CDR2 SYDVKM. V shed 5 bases and J 2 bases; nucleotides not matched to a gene: 10. The CDR3 has 18 amino acids. CDR3 DNA: TGTGCCAGCAGTCCGCGGGACAGGGTTTTTACTGGGGCCAACGTCCTGACTTTC. It specifies CASSPRDRVFTGANVLTF.

The chain employs TRBV18 and TRBJ1-5; TRBD1 matches 9 bases. The CDR3 extends over 14 amino acids. Trimming removed 5 bases from V and 6 bases from J; junction bases left unmatched: 5. The V gene's germline CDR1 is KGHSH and CDR2 LQKENI. CDR3 loop: CASSAGQGIQPQHF. The CDR3 DNA reads TGTGCCAGCTCAGCGGGACAGGGAATTCAGCCCCAGCATTTT.

This rearrangement joins TRBV5-8 to TRBJ2-3; 10 bases align to TRBD2. V dropped 0 bases and J dropped 5; count of bases not matched to a gene: 12. CDR1 and CDR2 (germline): SGHTS, YDEGEE. This CDR3 comprises 18 residues. This CDR3 reads CASSLALAGARPGDTQYF. CDR3 in DNA: TGTGCCAGCAGCTTGGCTCTAGCGGGGGCCCGCCCGGGAGATACGCAGTATTTT.

The gene calls are TRBV5-1 and TRBJ1-3; the D gene is possibly TRBD1 (5 bases). From germline, CDR1 is SGHRS and CDR2 YFSETQ. This CDR3 comprises 15 residues. V was pared by 3 bases and J by 2 bases, with 12 bases between. CDR3 loop: CASSWLTGPGNTIYF. The CDR3 bases are TGCGCCAGCAGCTGGCTCACGGGGCCTGGAAACACCATATATTTT.

This rearrangement joins TRBV5-5 to TRBJ1-4; D gene ambiguous. The CDR3 runs 14 residues. V gave up 6 bases and J gave up 8 bases, with 17 bases separating them. Germline CDR1 reads SGHKS; CDR2 reads YYEKEE (reference sequence). This CDR3 reads CASNKREEGEKLFF. CDR3 nucleotide sequence: TGTGCCAGCAACAAGAGGGAAGAAGGGGAAAAACTGTTTTTT.

The table lists this clone with a count of one. The chain couples TRBV5-1 to TRBJ1-1; 9 bases match TRBD1. Germline assignment: CDR1 SGHRS and CDR2 YFSETQ. The CDR3 is 16 residues long. The J segment lost 4 bases and the V segment lost 3 bases, leaving 10 bases of the junction unmatched. CDR3 sequence: CASSWVSGQGTTEAFF. For the CDR3, the DNA is TGCGCCAGCAGCTGGGTATCTGGACAGGGGACCACTGAAGCTTTCTTT. The full variable domain, its missing parts supplied by reference TRBV5-1 and TRBJ1-1, is KAGVTQTPRYLIKTRGQQVTLSCSPISGHRSVSWYQQTPGQGLQFLFEYFSETQRNKGNFPGRFSGRQFSNSRSEMNVSTLELGDSALYLCASSWVSGQGTTEAFFGQGTRLTVV.

The rearrangement links TRBV6-5 to TRBJ2-7, with D tentatively TRBD2 (7 bases). Trimming pared 9 bases from V and 2 bases from J, leaving 17 bases between. Germline lookup yields CDR1 MNHEY and CDR2 SVGAGI. The CDR3 runs to 14 residues. CDR3 residues: CARGGADETYEQYF. In DNA form, the CDR3 reads TGTGCCAGGGGGGGGGCAGACGAAACCTACGAGCAGTACTTC.